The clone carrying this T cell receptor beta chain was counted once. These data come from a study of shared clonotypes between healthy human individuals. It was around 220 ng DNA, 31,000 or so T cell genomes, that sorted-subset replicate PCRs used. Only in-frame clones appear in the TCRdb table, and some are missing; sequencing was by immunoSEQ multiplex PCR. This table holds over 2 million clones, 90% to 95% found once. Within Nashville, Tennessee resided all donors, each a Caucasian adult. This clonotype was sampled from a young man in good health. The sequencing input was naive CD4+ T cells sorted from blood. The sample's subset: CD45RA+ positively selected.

CDR3 residues: CASSQNGNEKLFF. The CDR3 DNA follows: TGCGCCAGCAGTCAGAACGGGAATGAAAAACTGTTTTTT. The V gene is TRBV4-3, the J gene TRBJ1-4, with D hard to call. The CDR3 spans 13 residues. Germline assignment: CDR1 LGHNA and CDR2 YSLEER. V lost 6 bases to trimming and J lost 5 bases, with 10 bases between them.